This is a list of T cell receptor beta chains from one sample in a study. TCRdb redid the calling of the RT-PCR reads with MiXCR, one entry per CDR3 protein. The sample comprises more than 600,000 distinct CDR3 sequences, 14% of which are singletons, and just over 3.5% rests with the top ten. The sample was memory CD4+ T cells from blood. Every receptor here comes from a female donor in good health, serving as a healthy control. Both conserved end residues are part of each CDR3. A D gene is named only where the DNA matches it firmly. Rows may omit the clone size; those that give it use once, few, many or a size class.

v_gene,len,j_gene,d_gene,abundance,CDR3nt,CDR3aa
TRBV7-3,16,TRBJ2-5,TRBD1,many,TGTGCCAGCAGCTCCCTGGGCAGGGGGTCGCTAGAGACCCAGTACTTC,CASSSLGRGSLETQYF
TRBV5-1,16,TRBJ2-5,TRBD1,few,TGCGCCAGCAGCCTGGCCGGGACAGAGACCCAAGAGACCCAGTACTTC,CASSLAGTETQETQYF
TRBV11-2,15,TRBJ2-1,TRBD1,-,TGTGCCGACTCCCCCGGGACAGCATATAACAATGAGCAGTTCTTC,CADSPGTAYNNEQFF
TRBV5-1,13,TRBJ1-6,TRBD1,-,TGCTCCAGCAGCGGGGGACAGGGGTTATCCCTCCACTTT,CSSSGGQGLSLHF
TRBV5-1,14,TRBJ1-1,-,many,TGCGCCAGCAGCTTCGGGGGATCTGGAACTGAAGCTTTCTTT,CASSFGGSGTEAFF
TRBV20-1,10,TRBJ2-7,-,-,TGCAGTGCTCGACAACGGGAGCAGTACTTC,CSARQREQYF
TRBV20-1,14,TRBJ1-4,-,-,TGCAGTGCTAGAGTACGGGGGCGGCTTGAAAAACTGTTTTTT,CSARVRGRLEKLFF
TRBV4-3,21,TRBJ2-1,TRBD2,few,TGCGCCACCCCGGACAGGCGAACTAGACTAGCGGGAGGCCCGGGCCGGAGGGAGCAGTTCTTC,CATPDRRTRLAGGPGRREQFF
TRBV7-2,14,TRBJ2-1,-,few,TGTGCCAGCAGCCCGGGGGAGGACTACAATGAGCAGTTCTTC,CASSPGEDYNEQFF
TRBV4-3,16,TRBJ2-1,TRBD1,few,TGCGCCAGCAGCCGCTTAGGGACAGACTCCTACAATGAGCAGTTCTTC,CASSRLGTDSYNEQFF
TRBV28,16,TRBJ2-1,TRBD2,-,TGTGCCAGCGGAACCCACGGGACTAGCGGGTACAATGAGCAGTTCTTC,CASGTHGTSGYNEQFF
TRBV6-5,14,TRBJ2-3,-,many,TGTGCCAGCAGCTACTCCCATGGCACAGATACGCAGTATTTT,CASSYSHGTDTQYF
TRBV20-1,13,TRBJ2-5,TRBD1,-,TGCAGTGCTAGAGGACAGGGGGCGGAGACCCAGTACTTC,CSARGQGAETQYF
TRBV20-1,13,TRBJ2-5,-,many,TGCAGTGCTCGCCCCCCAGGGCAAGAGACCCAGTACTTC,CSARPPGQETQYF
TRBV6-6,15,TRBJ1-6,-,few,TGTGCCAGCAGTTCCAGGGGAGGAGGCAATTCACCCCTCCACTTT,CASSSRGGGNSPLHF
TRBV2,12,TRBJ1-5,-,-,TGTGCCAGCAGGAGGGACGGTCAGCCCCAGCATTTT,CASRRDGQPQHF
TRBV12-3/TRBV12-4,17,TRBJ1-3,TRBD1,many,TGTGCCAGCACTATATACGTGTGGGACAGGGATGGAAACACCATATATTTT,CASTIYVWDRDGNTIYF
TRBV7-8,16,TRBJ2-5,TRBD2,many,TGTGCCAGCAGCTTAGGGGCCGGGAGGGCCCAAGAGACCCAGTACTTC,CASSLGAGRAQETQYF
TRBV4-2,15,TRBJ1-3,-,-,TGTGCCAGCAGCCAGGACGGATTCTCTGGAAACACCATATATTTT,CASSQDGFSGNTIYF
TRBV9,14,TRBJ2-5,TRBD2,few,TGTGCCAGCTGTCCTAGCGGGGGGGCGGAGACCCAGTACTTC,CASCPSGGAETQYF
TRBV7-9,14,TRBJ2-5,TRBD1,-,TGTGCCAGCAGCGAGACAGGGTACCAAGAGACCCAGTACTTC,CASSETGYQETQYF
TRBV5-6,17,TRBJ1-2,-,many,TGTGCCAGCAGCCCTCCGGGGAATCGACGGACGGACTATGGCTACACCTTC,CASSPPGNRRTDYGYTF
TRBV5-1,14,TRBJ1-5,TRBD1,-,TGCGCCAACAGCGCCGGGACAGGAAATCAGCCCCAGCATTTT,CANSAGTGNQPQHF
TRBV7-8,14,TRBJ1-1,-,-,TGTGCCAGCAGCTTAACCTCGGGGTACACTGAAGCTTTCTTT,CASSLTSGYTEAFF
TRBV18,15,TRBJ1-4,TRBD1,few,TGTGCCAGCTCACCACCCGACAGGGGGTATGAAAAACTGTTTTTT,CASSPPDRGYEKLFF
TRBV28,15,TRBJ2-1,TRBD2,-,TGTGCCAGCAGTTATCATAGCGGGAGGGCCGGTGAGCAGTTCTTC,CASSYHSGRAGEQFF
TRBV12-3/TRBV12-4,15,TRBJ2-1,TRBD1,many,TGTGCCAGCAGTTTAACCGGGACAGGACGAGGTGAGCAGTTCTTC,CASSLTGTGRGEQFF
TRBV7-2,14,TRBJ1-1,-,-,TGTGCCAGCAGCTTACAACCCCTGAGCCCTGAAGCTTTCTTT,CASSLQPLSPEAFF
TRBV7-2,19,TRBJ2-7,TRBD1,-,TGTGCCAGCAGCCCCAGTTCTGATCCGGGACAGGGGCCCGCCTACGAGCAGTACTTC,CASSPSSDPGQGPAYEQYF
TRBV5-1,14,TRBJ1-1,-,few,TGCGCCAGCAGGGGGGACACAGATTCCACTGAAGCTTTCTTT,CASRGDTDSTEAFF
TRBV24-1,12,TRBJ1-2,-,-,TGTGCCACCAGTTCCGGGACCTATGGCTACACCTTC,CATSSGTYGYTF
TRBV24-1,13,TRBJ2-7,TRBD1,many,TGTGCCACCAGTGTGACAGGGCTGAAGGAGCAGTACTTC,CATSVTGLKEQYF